The 2 T cell receptor beta chains in this list originate from one sample, sequenced in a study of CD8 T cells in ankylosing spondylitis. Regarding the study as a whole: For ankylosing spondylitis blood, a TCR beta motif of seven to nine highly homologous variants appeared characteristic.

Each CDR3 protein gets one entry after TCRdb re-called the 5' RACE reads with MiXCR. Here the sample spans about 420,000 distinct CDR3 sequences, 20% to 25% being singletons. The antigens of these receptors remain unknown. Sequencing used blood, either unsorted or a sorted T cell fraction (not recorded which). These receptors all come from a male donor with ankylosing spondylitis.

The rearrangement uses TRBV20-1 and TRBJ1-6; possibly TRBD1 for D (6 bases). With 2 bases removed from V and 8 bases from J, the gap between germline ends came to 13 bases. Germline V gene sequence: CDR1 DFQATT, CDR2 SNEGSKA (reference sequence). The CDR3 length is 14 residues. The CDR3 bases are TGCAGTGCTAGATGGGGGGCTGTTGATTCACCCCTCCACTTT. Translated: CSARWGAVDSPLHF.

This sequence joins TRBV5-1 and TRBJ2-1; D is ambiguous. Trimming shortened V by 0 bases and J by 6 bases, and 7 bases separated the two germline ends. CDR3 size: 13 residues. Germline CDR1 is SGHRS and CDR2 is YFSETQ. The CDR3 loop is CASSLGLINEQFF. As DNA, the CDR3 is TGCGCCAGCAGCTTGGGTCTAATCAATGAGCAGTTCTTC.